The source of this TCR beta chain is a study of blood T cell repertoires in COVID-19. Study in general: The samples span acute and convalescent COVID-19 from the United States, Italy and Spain. The cDNA or gDNA used as material had been derived from T cells, B-cell-depleted T cells, or PBMCs.

Authors' methods: Estimated nucleated cell counts came from reference gene primer amplification. The data were produced by immunoSEQ multiplex PCR, yet TCRdb's version contains in-frame clones alone and is incomplete. Clone size and the V and J calls come from that table; the DNA yielded D and trimming. This sample has about 98,000 clones, with 81% found just once. This CDR3 is built from 16 residues. V gave up 3 bases and J gave up 1 base; unmatched junction bases: 7. CDR1 and CDR2 from the germline V gene are LNHDA and SQIVND (reference sequence). This TCR was recovered from a man in his sixties with acute or convalescent COVID-19. V and J are TRBV19 and TRBJ1-2; 8 nucleotides agree with TRBD1. Sequenced input: peripheral blood. CDR3 DNA: TGTGCCAGTAGTATCTCCGGGACAGGAGATAACTATGGCTACACCTTC. This translates into CASSISGTGDNYGYTF.